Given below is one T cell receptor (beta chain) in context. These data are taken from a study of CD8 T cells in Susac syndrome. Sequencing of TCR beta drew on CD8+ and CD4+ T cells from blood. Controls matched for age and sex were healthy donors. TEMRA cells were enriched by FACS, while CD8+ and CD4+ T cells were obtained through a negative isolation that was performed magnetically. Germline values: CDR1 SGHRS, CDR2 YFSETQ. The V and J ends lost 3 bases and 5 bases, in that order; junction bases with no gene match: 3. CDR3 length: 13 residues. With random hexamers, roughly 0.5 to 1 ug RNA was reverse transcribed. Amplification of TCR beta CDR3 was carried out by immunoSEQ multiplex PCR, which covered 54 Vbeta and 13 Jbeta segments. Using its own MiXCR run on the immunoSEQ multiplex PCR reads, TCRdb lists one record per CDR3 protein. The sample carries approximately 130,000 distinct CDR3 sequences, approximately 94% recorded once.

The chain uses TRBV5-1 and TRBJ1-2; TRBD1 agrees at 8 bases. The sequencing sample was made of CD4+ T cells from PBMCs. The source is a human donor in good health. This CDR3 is CASSSGGEYGYTF. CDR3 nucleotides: TGCGCCAGCAGCTCAGGGGGCGAGTATGGCTACACCTTC.